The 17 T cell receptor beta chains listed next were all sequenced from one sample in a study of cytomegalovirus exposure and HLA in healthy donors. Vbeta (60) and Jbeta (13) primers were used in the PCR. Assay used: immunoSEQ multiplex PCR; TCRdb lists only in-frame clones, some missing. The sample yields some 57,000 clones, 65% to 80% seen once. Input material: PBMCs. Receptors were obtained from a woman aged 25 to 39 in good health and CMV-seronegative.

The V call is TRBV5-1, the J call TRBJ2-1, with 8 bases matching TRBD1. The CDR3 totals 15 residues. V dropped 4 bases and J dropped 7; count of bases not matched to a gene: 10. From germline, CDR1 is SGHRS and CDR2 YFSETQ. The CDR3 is CASSARGQGWNEQFF. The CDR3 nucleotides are TGCGCCAGCAGCGCTCGCGGACAGGGTTGGAATGAGCAGTTCTTC.

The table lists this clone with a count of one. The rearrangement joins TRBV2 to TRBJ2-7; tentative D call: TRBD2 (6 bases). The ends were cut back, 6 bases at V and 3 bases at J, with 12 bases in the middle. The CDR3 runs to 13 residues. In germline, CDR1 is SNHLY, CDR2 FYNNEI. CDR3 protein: CASSRDFSYEQYF. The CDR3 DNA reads TGTGCCAGCAGCCGGGACTTTAGCTACGAGCAGTACTTC.

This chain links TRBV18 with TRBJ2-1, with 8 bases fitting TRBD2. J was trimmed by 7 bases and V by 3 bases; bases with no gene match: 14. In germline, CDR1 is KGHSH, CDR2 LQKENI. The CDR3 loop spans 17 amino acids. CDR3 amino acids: CASSPRSSGRLGNEQFF. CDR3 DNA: TGTGCCAGCTCACCCAGGTCCAGCGGGAGACTGGGGAATGAGCAGTTCTTC.

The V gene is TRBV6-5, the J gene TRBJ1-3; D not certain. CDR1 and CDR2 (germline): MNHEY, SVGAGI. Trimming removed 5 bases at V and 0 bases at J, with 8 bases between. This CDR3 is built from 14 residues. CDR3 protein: CASSPEVSGNTIYF. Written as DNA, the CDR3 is TGTGCCAGCAGTCCCGAGGTCTCTGGAAACACCATATATTTT.

CDR3 nucleotide sequence: TGTGCCAGCAGTGGTTGGGACACGGAGAGGCTAAACACCATATATTTT. This sequence encodes CASSGWDTERLNTIYF. The genes are TRBV6-1 and TRBJ1-3, with TRBD1 as a possible D gene (6 bases). V was shortened by 4 bases and J by 6 bases, with 19 bases between the two germline ends. This CDR3 has 16 amino acids. CDR1 and CDR2 from the germline V gene are MNHNS and SASEGT.

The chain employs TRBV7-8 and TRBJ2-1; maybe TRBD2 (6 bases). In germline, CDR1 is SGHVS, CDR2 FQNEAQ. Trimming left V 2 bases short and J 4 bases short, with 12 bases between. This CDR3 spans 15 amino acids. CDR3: CASSLILASYNEQFF. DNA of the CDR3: TGTGCCAGCAGCTTAATCCTAGCGTCTTACAATGAGCAGTTCTTC.

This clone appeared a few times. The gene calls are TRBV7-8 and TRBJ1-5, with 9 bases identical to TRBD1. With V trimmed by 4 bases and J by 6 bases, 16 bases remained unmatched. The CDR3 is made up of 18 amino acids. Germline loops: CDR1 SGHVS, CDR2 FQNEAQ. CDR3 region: CASSSRDRASALSQPQHF. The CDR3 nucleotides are TGTGCCAGCAGCTCCCGGGACAGGGCATCGGCTTTAAGTCAGCCCCAGCATTTT.

CDR3 coding DNA: TGCGCCAGCAGTCGAGCCTCCGGGACAGCACCTCGGGCGCGGCATAGGGAGCAGTACGTC. Amino acid sequence: CASSRASGTAPRARHREQYV. The chain has TRBV23-1 and TRBJ2-7; TRBD1 agrees at 7 bases. TRBV23-1 is classed as an ORF, of uncertain function. J gave up 7 bases and V 4 bases, and 28 bases lay outside the gene matches. The CDR3 consists of 20 residues.

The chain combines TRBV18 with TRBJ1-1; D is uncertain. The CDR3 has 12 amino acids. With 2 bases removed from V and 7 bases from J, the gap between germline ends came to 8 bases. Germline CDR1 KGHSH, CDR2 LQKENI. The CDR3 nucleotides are TGTGCCAGCTCACCAGCGACATTTGAAGCTTTCTTT. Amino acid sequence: CASSPATFEAFF.

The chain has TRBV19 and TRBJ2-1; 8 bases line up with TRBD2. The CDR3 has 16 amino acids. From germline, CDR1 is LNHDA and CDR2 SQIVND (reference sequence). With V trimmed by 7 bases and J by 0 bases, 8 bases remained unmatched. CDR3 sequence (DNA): TGTGCCAGTACCTCCCGGGAGGGGAGCTCCTACAATGAGCAGTTCTTC. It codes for CASTSREGSSYNEQFF.

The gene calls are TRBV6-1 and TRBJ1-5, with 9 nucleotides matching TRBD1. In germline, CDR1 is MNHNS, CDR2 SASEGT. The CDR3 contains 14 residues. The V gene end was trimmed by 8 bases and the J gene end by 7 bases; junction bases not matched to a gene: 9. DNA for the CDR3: TGTGCCAGCCTAGGGGGGACAGGGCGGCAGCCCCAGCATTTT. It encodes CASLGGTGRQPQHF.

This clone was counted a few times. The CDR3 is CASSQDRNTEAFF. CDR3 bases: TGCGCCAGCAGCCAAGACAGGAACACTGAAGCTTTCTTT. The chain employs TRBV4-3 and TRBJ1-1; D ambiguous. Germline V lookup: CDR1 LGHNA, CDR2 YSLEER. V lost 0 bases to trimming and J lost 1 base, with 3 bases between them. This CDR3 spans 13 amino acids.

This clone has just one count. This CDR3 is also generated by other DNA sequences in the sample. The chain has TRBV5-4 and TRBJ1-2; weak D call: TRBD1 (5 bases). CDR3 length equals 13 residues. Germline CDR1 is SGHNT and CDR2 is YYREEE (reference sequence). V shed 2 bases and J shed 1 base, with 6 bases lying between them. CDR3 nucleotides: TGTGCCAGCAGCTTAGACAGTAACTATGGCTACACCTTC. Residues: CASSLDSNYGYTF. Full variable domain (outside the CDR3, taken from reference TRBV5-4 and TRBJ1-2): ETGVTQSPTHLIKTRGQQVTLRCSSQSGHNTVSWYQQALGQGPQFIFQYYREEENGRGNFPPRFSGLQFPNYSSELNVNALELDDSALYLCASSLDSNYGYTFGSGTRLTVV.

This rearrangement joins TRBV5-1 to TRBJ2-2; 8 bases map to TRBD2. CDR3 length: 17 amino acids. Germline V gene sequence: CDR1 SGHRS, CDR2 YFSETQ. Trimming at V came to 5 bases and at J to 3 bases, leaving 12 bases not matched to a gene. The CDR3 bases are TGCGCCAGCAGTGACCCGGGAGCGGGAGATGACACCGGGGAGCTGTTTTTT. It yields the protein CASSDPGAGDDTGELFF.

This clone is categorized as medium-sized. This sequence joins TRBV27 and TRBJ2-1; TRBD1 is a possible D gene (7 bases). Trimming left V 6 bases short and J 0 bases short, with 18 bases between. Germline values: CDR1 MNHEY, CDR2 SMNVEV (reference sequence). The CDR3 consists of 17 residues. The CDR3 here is CASSLIAGQISYNEQFF. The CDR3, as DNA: TGTGCCAGCAGCCTTATCGCGGGACAGATCTCCTACAATGAGCAGTTCTTC.

CDR3 in amino acids: CASRGLDRYTGELFF. The DNA for the CDR3 is TGTGCCAGCAGGGGGTTGGACAGGTACACCGGGGAGCTGTTTTTT. The rearrangement links TRBV2 to TRBJ2-2; the match to TRBD1 covers 7 bases. Germline V gene data show CDR1 as SNHLY and CDR2 as FYNNEI. This CDR3 has 15 residues. The V segment lost 6 bases and the J segment 3 bases; nucleotides outside the gene matches: 7.

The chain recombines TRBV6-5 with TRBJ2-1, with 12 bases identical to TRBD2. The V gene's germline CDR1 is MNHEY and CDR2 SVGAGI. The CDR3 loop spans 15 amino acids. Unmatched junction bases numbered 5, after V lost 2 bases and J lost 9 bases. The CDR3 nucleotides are TGTGCCAGCAGTTACAGACTAGCGGGAGTAGCTGAGCAGTTCTTC. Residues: CASSYRLAGVAEQFF.